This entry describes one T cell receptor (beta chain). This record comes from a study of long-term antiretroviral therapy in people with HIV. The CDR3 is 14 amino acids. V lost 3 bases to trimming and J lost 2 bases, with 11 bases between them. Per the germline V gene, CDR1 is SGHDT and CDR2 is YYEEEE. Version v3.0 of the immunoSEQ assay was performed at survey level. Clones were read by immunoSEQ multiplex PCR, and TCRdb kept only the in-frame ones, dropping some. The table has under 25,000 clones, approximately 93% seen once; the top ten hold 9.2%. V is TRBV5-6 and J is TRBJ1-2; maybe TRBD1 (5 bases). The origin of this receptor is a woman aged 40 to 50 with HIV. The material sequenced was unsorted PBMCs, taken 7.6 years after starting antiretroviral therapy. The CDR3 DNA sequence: TGTGCCAGCAGCTCGGGACGGAGCAACTATGGCTACACCTTC. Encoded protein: CASSSGRSNYGYTF.